Each of the 32 T cell receptor beta chains below was sequenced from the same sample in a study of T cell repertoires in aging, cancer and after chemotherapy. Rearranged V-D-J TRB sequences were amplified with a mixed TRB-A/B primer pool. TCRdb re-analysed the multiplex PCR reads in MiXCR, keeping a single row per CDR3 protein. Found here are roughly 9,000 distinct CDR3 sequences, 33% of them singletons; the top ten hold around 12%. Amplification of TCR beta used genomic DNA extracted from peripheral blood. The sample comprised blood. The receptors originated from a human donor in good health. The donor label of this sample is uncertain.

V and J are TRBV20-1 and TRBJ2-1, with 11 nucleotides matching TRBD2. In germline, CDR1 is DFQATT, CDR2 SNEGSKA (reference sequence). The J segment lost 4 bases and the V segment lost 6 bases, leaving 8 bases of the junction unmatched. The CDR3 has 15 residues. CDR3 amino acids: CSATKTSGAYNEQFF. In nucleotides, the CDR3 is TGCAGTGCCACAAAGACTAGCGGGGCGTACAATGAGCAGTTCTTC.

This clonotype was found a few times. The chain carries TRBV13 and TRBJ2-3, with TRBD1 matching over 7 bases. Germline-derived CDR1 and CDR2 are PRHDT and FYEKMQ (reference sequence). Trimming at V came to 5 bases and at J to 1 base, leaving 6 bases not matched to a gene. The CDR3 runs to 15 residues. The CDR3 bases are TGTGCCAGCAGCGCCAGGGGGTCCGGCACAGATACGCAGTATTTT. It translates to CASSARGSGTDTQYF. The full variable domain, completed using reference TRBV13 and TRBJ2-3, is AAGVIQSPRHLIKEKRETATLKCYPIPRHDTVYWYQQGPGQDPQFLISFYEKMQSDKGSIPDRFSAQQFSDYHSELNMSSLELGDSALYFCASSARGSGTDTQYFGPGTRLTVL.

V gene TRBV6-2 or TRBV6-3 combines with J gene TRBJ1-2, with TRBD1 matching 7 bases. Germline-derived CDR1 and CDR2 are MNHEY and SVGEGT. This CDR3 is 15 amino acids long. Losses at the gene ends were 4 bases for V and 8 bases for J; bases not matched to a gene: 13. DNA of the CDR3: TGTGCCAGCAGTTCGTCGGGACAGCGGGGTAGGGGCTACACCTTC. It translates to CASSSSGQRGRGYTF.

The V call is TRBV12-3 or TRBV12-4, the J call TRBJ1-6; D is possibly TRBD1 (5 bases). The CDR3 is 14 residues long. Trimming took off 3 bases at V and 9 bases at J, with 12 bases between the two ends. CDR3 loop: CASSFSGGGSPLHF. The CDR3 coding sequence is TGTGCCAGCAGTTTCTCGGGCGGGGGTTCACCCCTCCACTTT.

The genes are TRBV5-4 and TRBJ2-7, with D possibly TRBD1 on 6 matching bases. Germline values: CDR1 SGHNT, CDR2 YYREEE (reference sequence). Trimming cost V 0 bases and J 4 bases, with 14 bases left between them. The CDR3 runs 15 residues. CDR3 protein: CASSLGGQTPYEQYF. CDR3 in DNA: TGTGCCAGCAGCTTGGGGGGGCAGACTCCATACGAGCAGTACTTC.

This clonotype was observed a handful of times. The chain combines TRBV6-5 with TRBJ1-4; 7 bases agree with TRBD1. This CDR3 is built from 14 residues. Per germline, CDR1 MNHEY and CDR2 SVGAGI. The J segment lost 8 bases and the V segment lost 6 bases, leaving 9 bases of the junction unmatched. CDR3 bases: TGTGCCAGCAGCCTAATGAGGGGGCCCGAAAAACTGTTTTTT. It encodes CASSLMRGPEKLFF.

This clonotype was seen only a few times. The rearrangement joins TRBV5-6 to TRBJ1-6, with D unresolved. Germline V gene lookup returns CDR1 SGHDT and CDR2 YYEEEE. The CDR3 loop spans 16 amino acids. With 4 bases removed from V and 0 bases from J, the gap between germline ends came to 11 bases. Here the CDR3 reads CASSARRSSYNSPLHF. DNA of the CDR3: TGTGCCAGCAGCGCAAGAAGGAGCTCCTATAATTCACCCCTCCACTTT.

Turning to this clonotype: One junction end does not reproduce the germline sequence, and a read error may be involved. This sequence joins TRBV6-1 and TRBJ2-7; a possible D gene is TRBD1 (6 bases). The length of the CDR3 is 15 residues. Germline V gene data show CDR1 as MNHNS and CDR2 as SASEGT. CDR3 amino acids: CAISDRDVQGFGQYF. CDR3 sequence (DNA): TGTGCCATCAGTGACCGGGACGTGCAGGGGTTCGGGCAGTACTTC.

The V call is TRBV6-5, the J call TRBJ1-1, with a weak D call TRBD1 (6 bases). Germline V gives CDR1 MNHEY, CDR2 SVGAGI. The CDR3 is 16 amino acids. The V end was cut by 4 bases, the J end by 3 bases, with 18 bases between. The CDR3 coding sequence is TGTGCCAGCAGTTCGGGCGCTGGGGGCTCGGACACTGAAGCTTTCTTT. Protein: CASSSGAGGSDTEAFF.

There are a few counts of this clonotype. This chain joins TRBV11-2 and TRBJ2-3; D ambiguous. The CDR3 covers 14 residues. V was trimmed by 1 base and J by 0 bases, leaving 5 bases between them. Germline CDR1 and CDR2: SGHAT and FQNNGV. The CDR3 reads CASSLGASTDTQYF. The CDR3 DNA reads as TGTGCCAGCAGCTTAGGTGCTAGCACAGATACGCAGTATTTT.

This clonotype rates as medium-sized. J is TRBJ2-3 and V is TRBV5-4; TRBD2 might be the D (5 bases). With 4 bases removed from V and 6 bases from J, the gap between germline ends came to 15 bases. This CDR3 contains 14 residues. Germline-derived CDR1 and CDR2 are SGHNT and YYREEE (reference sequence). The CDR3 sequence: CASSPPDGVDTQYF. The CDR3 coding sequence is TGTGCCAGCAGCCCGCCGGACGGGGTGGATACGCAGTATTTT.

This chain uses TRBV5-1 with TRBJ2-6; TRBD1 matches 7 bases. The CDR3 runs 17 residues. The V segment lost 4 bases and the J segment 1 base; nucleotides outside the gene matches: 8. Germline V gene data show CDR1 as SGHRS and CDR2 as YFSETQ. The CDR3 region has the DNA TGCGCCAGCAGCCGATGGACAGGACCTTCTGGGGCCAACGTCCTGACTTTC. This codes for CASSRWTGPSGANVLTF.

The chain is built from TRBV6-5 and TRBJ2-7; D is uncertain. Germline loops: CDR1 MNHEY, CDR2 SVGAGI. V was shortened by 2 bases and J by 2 bases, with 10 bases between the two germline ends. The CDR3 runs 14 residues. CDR3 nucleotides: TGTGCCAGCAGTTACGGGCGCAAGCCCTACGAGCAGTACTTC. Its protein product is CASSYGRKPYEQYF.

The chain carries TRBV7-6 and TRBJ1-6, with a possible D match to TRBD1 (5 bases). The CDR3 runs 15 residues. Germline V gene data show CDR1 as SGHVS and CDR2 as FNYEAQ. Trimming removed 5 bases at V and 7 bases at J, with 15 bases between. CDR3 DNA sequence: TGTGCCAGCAGCGGGCCCGGGGGTATAAATTCACCCCTCCACTTT. Translating it yields CASSGPGGINSPLHF.

In this sample, this clonotype turned up a few times. The chain is built from TRBV6-1 and TRBJ2-7, with D perhaps matching TRBD1 (6 bases). The CDR3 has 15 residues. Trimming left V 4 bases short and J 0 bases short, with 13 bases between. CDR1 MNHNS and CDR2 SASEGT come from the germline V gene. The CDR3 spells CASSAWGRGSYEQYF. The CDR3 DNA reads TGTGCCAGCAGTGCCTGGGGCAGGGGCTCCTACGAGCAGTACTTC.

Relative to its sample, this clonotype is medium-sized. This chain joins TRBV29-1 and TRBJ2-4, with D perhaps matching TRBD1 (5 bases). This CDR3 has 13 residues. Germline V gene data show CDR1 as SQVTM and CDR2 as ANQGSEA. V was trimmed by 4 bases and J by 5 bases, leaving 12 bases between them. The CDR3 DNA is TGCAGCGTTGGGGGCAGGGCCGAAAACATTCAGTACTTC. This gives the protein CSVGGRAENIQYF.

This clonotype was counted only a few times. The chain links TRBV5-4 to TRBJ1-2; a possible D gene is TRBD1 (5 bases). Germline V gene data show CDR1 as SGHNT and CDR2 as YYREEE (reference sequence). The CDR3 spans 15 residues. Trimming took 0 bases from V and 5 from J, leaving 14 bases between them. CDR3 sequence reads: CASSLGQLNTYGYTF. The DNA of the CDR3 is TGTGCCAGCAGCTTGGGACAGTTGAATACGTATGGCTACACCTTC.

This clonotype was detected only a few times. The chain combines TRBV6-1 with TRBJ1-6; D gene ambiguous. CDR1 and CDR2 (germline): MNHNS, SASEGT. This CDR3 contains 16 residues. With 2 bases removed from V and 3 bases from J, the gap between germline ends came to 11 bases. CDR3 bases: TGTGCCAGCAGTGAAAACAGCCCCGACTATAATTCACCCCTCCACTTT. This codes for CASSENSPDYNSPLHF.

The chain links TRBV5-6 to TRBJ1-1; D remains unclear. CDR3 size: 16 residues. Trimming took off 1 base at V and 4 bases at J, with 17 bases between the two ends. The germline V gene encodes CDR1 SGHDT and CDR2 YYEEEE. DNA of the CDR3: TGTGCCAGCAGCTTGCGAAGGGAAAAGAGTGGCACTGAAGCTTTCTTT. It encodes CASSLRREKSGTEAFF.

CDR3: CAWSASAGADTQYF. The CDR3 coding sequence is TGTGCCTGGAGTGCATCAGCGGGGGCCGATACGCAGTATTTT. This chain uses TRBV30 with TRBJ2-3, with 8 bases that match TRBD2. Germline lookup yields CDR1 GTSNPN and CDR2 SVGIG (reference sequence). CDR3 length: 14 residues. J gave up 6 bases and V 1 base, and 6 bases lay outside the gene matches.

Worth noting for this clonotype: An end of the junction differs from the germline gene, which may be a read error. This chain links TRBV5-6 with TRBJ1-4, with a weak D call TRBD1 (5 bases). CDR1 is SGHDT and CDR2 is YYEEEE in the germline V gene. The CDR3 is 16 amino acids. CDR3 protein: CASSSGVEASNEKLFF. The CDR3 coding sequence is TGCGCCAGCAGCTCGGGGGTTGAGGCCTCTAATGAAAAACTGTTTTTT.

This clonotype rates as medium-sized (0.01 to 0.1%). The chain links TRBV19 to TRBJ2-1; 7 positions match TRBD2. The CDR3 covers 13 residues. The ends lost 10 bases at V and 0 bases at J; junction bases unmatched: 3. Germline assignment: CDR1 LNHDA and CDR2 SQIVND (reference sequence). The CDR3 is CATGGSSYNEQFF. CDR3 in DNA: TGTGCCACCGGGGGGAGCTCCTACAATGAGCAGTTCTTC.

This clonotype was detected a few times. One end of the junction does not line up with germline, which may come from a read error. The rearrangement joins TRBV30 to TRBJ2-5; 10 nucleotides agree with TRBD2. In germline, CDR1 is GTSNPN, CDR2 SVGIG (reference sequence). The CDR3 loop spans 16 amino acids. CDR3 region: CAWSASLTPLAGGLRF. The CDR3 nucleotides read TGTGCCTGGAGTGCGAGCCTTACTCCTTTAGCGGGGGGACTGAGATTC.

This clonotype was counted between two and nine times. The rearrangement links TRBV5-6 to TRBJ2-5, with 8 bases aligning to TRBD2. The CDR3 is 16 amino acids. Germline CDR1 reads SGHDT; CDR2 reads YYEEEE. The V gene end was trimmed by 5 bases and the J gene end by 1 base; junction bases not matched to a gene: 10. DNA of the CDR3: TGTGCCAGCAGGGTGAGCCTGGCGGGGGGCCAAGAGACCCAGTACTTC. It is translated as CASRVSLAGGQETQYF.

This clonotype showed up just a few times. CDR3 sequence: CASSYPIGGNYGYTF. The CDR3 DNA reads as TGTGCCAGCAGTTACCCCATAGGGGGCAACTATGGCTACACCTTC. The chain has TRBV6-6 and TRBJ1-2, with TRBD1 matching over 7 bases. The V gene's germline CDR1 is MNHNY and CDR2 SVGAGI (reference sequence). J gave up 2 bases and V 2 bases, and 5 bases lay outside the gene matches. The length of the CDR3 is 15 residues.

This CDR3 is CSARRGELPSYEQYF. The CDR3, as DNA: TGCAGTGCTAGGCGCGGAGAGCTGCCCTCCTACGAGCAGTACTTC. This rearrangement joins TRBV20-1 to TRBJ2-7, with D uncertain. The V end lost 3 bases, the J end lost 0 bases, and 15 bases lay between the germline ends. The CDR3 spans 15 residues. From germline, CDR1 is DFQATT and CDR2 SNEGSKA (reference sequence).

The CDR3 DNA reads as TGTGCCAGCAGCCGGAGCGGGGGGGCCCAAGAGACCCAGTACTTC. This encodes CASSRSGGAQETQYF. The chain joins TRBV5-5 to TRBJ2-5; TRBD2 matches 10 bases. The germline V gene encodes CDR1 SGHKS and CDR2 YYEKEE (reference sequence). V was clipped by 4 bases and J by 1 base; unmatched bases: 4. CDR3 length equals 15 residues.

V usage is TRBV6-6 and J usage is TRBJ1-6; no clear D gene. Trimming removed 6 bases at V and 5 bases at J, with 11 bases between. The CDR3 has 14 amino acids. Germline V gene data show CDR1 as MNHNY and CDR2 as SVGAGI (reference sequence). CDR3 in DNA: TGTGCCAGCAGCCTGCCGGGAAATAATTCACCCCTCCACTTT. Amino acid sequence: CASSLPGNNSPLHF.

In its sample, this clonotype was seen a few times. This sequence joins TRBV18 and TRBJ2-5; 10 bases are a match to TRBD2. The germline V gene has CDR1 KGHSH and CDR2 LQKENI. The CDR3 extends over 16 amino acids. The V gene end was trimmed by 4 bases and the J gene end by 5 bases; junction bases not matched to a gene: 10. CDR3 coding DNA: TGTGCCAGCTCACTCGGGTCTCCGGGACTAGCGGAGACCCAGTACTTC. This codes for CASSLGSPGLAETQYF.

This rearrangement joins TRBV18 to TRBJ1-4; D unresolved. Trimming took off 6 bases at V and 8 bases at J, with 22 bases between the two ends. In germline, CDR1 is KGHSH, CDR2 LQKENI. The CDR3 runs to 16 residues. The CDR3 bases are TGTGCCAGCTCCCCGAATGCTGTTTCCACTGGGGAAAAACTGTTTTTT. The encoded protein is CASSPNAVSTGEKLFF.

The chain recombines TRBV5-1 with TRBJ2-2; the D is unclear. CDR3 size: 13 residues. Germline V gene lookup returns CDR1 SGHRS and CDR2 YFSETQ. V was trimmed by 0 bases and J by 7 bases, leaving 7 bases between them. CDR3 amino acids: CASSLALNGELFF. CDR3 sequence (DNA): TGCGCCAGCAGCTTGGCCCTCAACGGGGAGCTGTTTTTT. Full variable domain (rest looked up from reference TRBV5-1 and TRBJ2-2): KAGVTQTPRYLIKTRGQQVTLSCSPISGHRSVSWYQQTPGQGLQFLFEYFSETQRNKGNFPGRFSGRQFSNSRSEMNVSTLELGDSALYLCASSLALNGELFFGEGSRLTVL.

The rearrangement links TRBV12-3 or TRBV12-4 to TRBJ1-1; D possibly corresponds to TRBD1 (5 bases). The CDR3 is 15 amino acids. V was trimmed by 1 base and J by 7 bases, leaving 16 bases between them. CDR3 loop: CASSLGGSTRLEAFF. In DNA, the CDR3 is TGTGCCAGCAGTTTAGGGGGCTCAACGCGACTTGAAGCTTTCTTT.